These 20 T cell receptor beta chains were sequenced from one sample in a study of spatial heterogeneity in lung cancer. Indicated time point: blood at routine non-recurrence follow-up after resection. TCRdb called the 5' RACE reads again in MiXCR, with one record for every CDR3 protein. The sample holds approximately 20,000 distinct CDR3 sequences, 8% to 10% seen once. Material: PBMCs, obtained at follow-up. The receptors stem from a female donor with early-stage non-small cell lung cancer.

The V gene is TRBV28, the J gene TRBJ1-2; 8 nucleotides align to TRBD1. CDR1 MDHEN and CDR2 SYDVKM come from the germline V gene. The CDR3 has 14 amino acids. V gave up 8 bases and J gave up 7 bases; unmatched junction bases: 12. CDR3 nucleotide sequence: TGTGCCAGCCGATCCACCGGGACAGGAGGTGGCTACACCTTC. Its protein is CASRSTGTGGGYTF.

This clonotype was counted ten times or more. The gene calls are TRBV5-1 and TRBJ1-1; maybe TRBD1 (6 bases). CDR1 is SGHRS and CDR2 is YFSETQ in the germline V gene. V lost 3 bases and J lost 6, with 15 bases in between. This CDR3 contains 14 residues. CDR3 nucleotide sequence: TGCGCCAGCAGCTATCGGGACATCGCCGCTGAAGCTTTCTTT. The encoded protein is CASSYRDIAAEAFF.

In its sample, this clonotype was seen many times. The rearrangement uses TRBV9 and TRBJ2-7, with D perhaps matching TRBD2 (5 bases). The germline gives CDR1 SGDLS, CDR2 YYNGEE. CDR3 length equals 14 residues. Trimming left V 0 bases short and J 7 bases short, with 14 bases between. This CDR3 reads CASSVAPRGGEQYF. The CDR3 bases are TGTGCCAGCAGCGTAGCTCCCCGAGGCGGGGAGCAGTACTTC. Full variable domain (remainder filled in from reference TRBV9 and TRBJ2-7): DSGVTQTPKHLITATGQRVTLRCSPRSGDLSVYWYQQSLDQGLQFLIQYYNGEERAKGNILERFSAQQFPDLHSELNLSSLELGDSALYFCASSVAPRGGEQYFGPGTRLTVT.

This clonotype showed up many times. This sequence joins TRBV20-1 and TRBJ2-7; D possibly corresponds to TRBD2 (5 bases). CDR1 is DFQATT, CDR2 SNEGSKA, per germline (reference sequence). V lost 1 base, J lost 6 bases, and 10 bases lay in between. The CDR3 extends over 12 amino acids. This CDR3 is CSARVSEGEQYF. CDR3 coding DNA: TGCAGTGCTAGAGTTAGCGAAGGCGAGCAGTACTTC.

This clonotype has a count of ten or more. The chain has TRBV5-1 and TRBJ2-5, with TRBD1 identical over 10 bases. The CDR3 totals 16 residues. V lost 4 bases, J lost 5 bases, and 11 bases stayed unmatched. CDR1 SGHRS and CDR2 YFSETQ come from the germline V gene. This CDR3 is CASSKRDRGSSETQYF. Written as DNA, the CDR3 is TGCGCCAGCAGCAAAAGGGACAGGGGTTCTTCGGAGACCCAGTACTTC.

This clonotype was observed a few times. The chain links TRBV5-1 to TRBJ2-3; 12 positions agree with TRBD2. This CDR3 contains 16 residues. Germline V gene sequence: CDR1 SGHRS, CDR2 YFSETQ. Losses at the gene ends were 4 bases for V and 2 bases for J; bases not matched to a gene: 5. CDR3 coding DNA: TGCGCCAGCAGCCTGACTAGCGGGGGATTCACAGATACGCAGTATTTT. Translation: CASSLTSGGFTDTQYF. Based on the CDR3 plus reference TRBV5-1 and TRBJ2-3, the full variable domain is KAGVTQTPRYLIKTRGQQVTLSCSPISGHRSVSWYQQTPGQGLQFLFEYFSETQRNKGNFPGRFSGRQFSNSRSEMNVSTLELGDSALYLCASSLTSGGFTDTQYFGPGTRLTVL.

This clonotype was detected a few times. CDR3: CASSFDRRTGELFF. CDR3 coding DNA: TGTGCCAGCAGCTTTGACCGACGCACCGGGGAGCTGTTTTTT. The V gene is TRBV7-6, the J gene TRBJ2-2, with D hard to call. CDR1 and CDR2 from the germline V gene are SGHVS and FNYEAQ. Trimming stripped 3 bases from V and 4 bases from J, with 9 bases between. CDR3 size: 14 residues.

The sample holds many counts of this clonotype. The CDR3 spells CASRERGGKDTQYF. CDR3 DNA sequence: TGTGCCAGCAGGGAGAGGGGGGGAAAAGATACGCAGTATTTT. The V and J genes are TRBV21-1 and TRBJ2-3; the D call TRBD1 from the table was never checked on the DNA. TRBV21-1 is a pseudogene. The CDR3 totals 14 residues.

At least ten counts were recorded for this clonotype. The V gene is TRBV7-3, the J gene TRBJ1-1; no firm D call. The CDR3 loop spans 13 amino acids. Germline V CDR1 and CDR2: SGHTA, FQGTGA. The V gene lost 2 bases and the J gene lost 1 base, with 5 bases spanning the gap. The CDR3 protein is CASSLDRNTEAFF. The CDR3 DNA is TGTGCCAGCAGCTTAGATAGGAACACTGAAGCTTTCTTT.

This clonotype was seen many times. The chain carries TRBV6-1 and TRBJ2-5; 7 nucleotides agree with TRBD1. This CDR3 is 15 amino acids long. Per germline, CDR1 MNHNS and CDR2 SASEGT. The J segment lost 0 bases and the V segment lost 6 bases, leaving 7 bases of the junction unmatched. CDR3 sequence reads: CASRSGQTYQETQYF. The CDR3, as DNA: TGTGCCAGCAGGTCGGGACAGACGTACCAAGAGACCCAGTACTTC.

This clonotype was observed at least ten times. This rearrangement joins TRBV11-2 to TRBJ2-5, with 9 bases fitting TRBD2. The CDR3 covers 17 residues. Germline lookup yields CDR1 SGHAT and CDR2 FQNNGV. Unmatched junction bases numbered 10, after V lost 0 bases and J lost 5 bases. CDR3 DNA: TGTGCCAGCAGCTTAGATCCTAGCGGGGCACCAAGGGAGACCCAGTACTTC. Protein product: CASSLDPSGAPRETQYF.

This sequence joins TRBV7-9 and TRBJ2-6; D is undetermined. The V gene's germline CDR1 is SEHNR and CDR2 FQNEAQ (reference sequence). This CDR3 contains 15 residues. Between the trimmed V and J ends, which lost 2 bases and 2 bases, there was a span of 7 bases. CDR3 sequence reads: CASSLYNPGANVLTF. The CDR3 DNA is TGTGCCAGCAGCTTATACAACCCTGGGGCCAACGTCCTGACTTTC.

A few counts support this clonotype. V is TRBV23-1 and J is TRBJ2-3; no clear D gene. TRBV23-1 belongs to the ORF category, with a function that is uncertain. Trimming left V 1 base short and J 1 base short, with 12 bases between. The CDR3 length is 16 residues. In nucleotides, the CDR3 is TGCGCCAGCAGTCAATATGGCAGCCACGGCACAGATACGCAGTATTTT. This codes for CASSQYGSHGTDTQYF.

This clonotype was found many times. This rearrangement joins TRBV7-9 to TRBJ2-1, with TRBD2 matching 13 bases. From germline, CDR1 is SEHNR and CDR2 FQNEAQ (reference sequence). J gave up 4 bases and V 4 bases, and 4 bases lay outside the gene matches. This CDR3 has 16 amino acids. This CDR3 is CASSSPGLAGYNEQFF. CDR3 sequence (DNA): TGTGCCAGCAGCTCCCCGGGACTAGCGGGGTACAATGAGCAGTTCTTC. The entire variable domain, with the rest obtained from reference TRBV7-9 and TRBJ2-1, is as follows: DTGVSQNPRHKITKRGQNVTFRCDPISEHNRLYWYRQTLGQGPEFLTYFQNEAQLEKSRLLSDRFSAERPKGSFSTLEIQRTEQGDSAMYLCASSSPGLAGYNEQFFGPGTRLTVL.

This clonotype came up many times. The chain carries TRBV25-1 and TRBJ1-6; TRBD1 matches 7 bases. Germline V lookup: CDR1 MGHDK, CDR2 SYGVNS. Unmatched junction bases numbered 6, after V lost 3 bases and J lost 7 bases. This CDR3 is built from 15 residues. The CDR3 reads CASSDEDRFNSPLHF. The CDR3 coding sequence is TGTGCCAGCAGTGACGAGGACAGGTTCAATTCACCCCTCCACTTT.

Points on this clonotype: The CDR3 does not close with the conserved phenylalanine or tryptophan, likely indicating a read error. The chain links TRBV4-1 to TRBJ2-5, with 7 bases aligning to TRBD1. J gave up 5 bases and V 4 bases, and 10 bases lay outside the gene matches. Per germline, CDR1 MGHRA and CDR2 YSYEKL. This CDR3 is 15 amino acids long. The CDR3 sequence: CASSPTPQGVETQYL. CDR3 coding DNA: TGCGCCAGCAGCCCAACCCCCCAGGGGGTGGAGACCCAGTACCTC.

This clonotype has a handful of counts. J is TRBJ2-1 and V is TRBV20-1; 9 bases agree with TRBD1. CDR1 and CDR2 from the germline V gene are DFQATT and SNEGSKA (reference sequence). The CDR3 extends over 10 amino acids. J lost 15 bases, V lost 6 bases, and 6 bases had no gene match. The CDR3 spells CSAGTGWRFF. In DNA, the CDR3 is TGCAGTGCGGGGACAGGGTGGCGGTTCTTC.

This clonotype was observed a handful of times. This clone may be a read error of a much larger clone one base away. The rearrangement joins TRBV30 to TRBJ2-1, with D unclear. This CDR3 spans 12 amino acids. Germline CDR1 reads GTSNPN; CDR2 reads SVGIG (reference sequence). The CDR3 DNA sequence: TGTGGCCTAGACCGCTCCTACAATGAGCAGTTCTTC. Translated: CGLDRSYNEQFF.

This clonotype was counted ten times or more. The chain is built from TRBV28 and TRBJ2-7; TRBD1 matches 8 bases. Germline values: CDR1 MDHEN, CDR2 SYDVKM. The length of the CDR3 is 14 residues. V was pared by 5 bases and J by 5 bases, with 8 bases of the junction left unmatched. The CDR3 region is CASSPVDRVDEQYF. CDR3 coding DNA: TGTGCCAGCAGTCCAGTGGACAGGGTGGACGAGCAGTACTTC.

This clonotype was seen at least ten times. The chain uses TRBV18 and TRBJ2-6, with a possible D match to TRBD1 (5 bases). V was cut by 1 base and J by 2 bases, with 12 bases left in between. The CDR3 runs 17 residues. Germline CDR1 is KGHSH and CDR2 is LQKENI. Here the CDR3 reads CASSPLPGRAGANVLTF. As DNA, the CDR3 is TGTGCCAGCTCACCACTCCCCGGCAGGGCTGGGGCCAACGTCCTGACTTTC.